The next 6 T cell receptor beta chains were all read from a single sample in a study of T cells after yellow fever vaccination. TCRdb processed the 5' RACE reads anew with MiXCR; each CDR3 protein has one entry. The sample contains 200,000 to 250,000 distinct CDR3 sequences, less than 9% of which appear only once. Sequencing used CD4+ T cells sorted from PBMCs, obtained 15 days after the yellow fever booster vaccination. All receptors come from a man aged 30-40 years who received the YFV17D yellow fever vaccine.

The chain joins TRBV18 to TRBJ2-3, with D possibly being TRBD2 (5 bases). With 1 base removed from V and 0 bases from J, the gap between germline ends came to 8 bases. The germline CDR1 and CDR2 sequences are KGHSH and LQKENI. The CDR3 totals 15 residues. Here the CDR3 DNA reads TGTGCCAGCTCACCACGGCGAGGGAGCACAGATACGCAGTATTTT. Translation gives CASSPRRGSTDTQYF.

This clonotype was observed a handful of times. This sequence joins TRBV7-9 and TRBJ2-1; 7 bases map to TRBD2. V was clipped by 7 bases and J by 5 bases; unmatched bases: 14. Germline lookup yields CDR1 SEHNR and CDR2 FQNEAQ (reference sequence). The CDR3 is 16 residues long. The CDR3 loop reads CASISLDAGENNEQFF. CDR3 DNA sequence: TGTGCCAGCATCTCTCTCGATGCGGGAGAAAACAATGAGCAGTTCTTC. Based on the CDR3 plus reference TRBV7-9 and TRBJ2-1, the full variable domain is DTGVSQNPRHKITKRGQNVTFRCDPISEHNRLYWYRQTLGQGPEFLTYFQNEAQLEKSRLLSDRFSAERPKGSFSTLEIQRTEQGDSAMYLCASISLDAGENNEQFFGPGTRLTVL.

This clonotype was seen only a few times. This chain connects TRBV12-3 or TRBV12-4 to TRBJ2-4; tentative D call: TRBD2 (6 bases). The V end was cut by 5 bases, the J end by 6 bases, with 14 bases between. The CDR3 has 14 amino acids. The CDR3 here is CASSPRGGGNIQYF. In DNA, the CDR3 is TGTGCCAGCAGTCCTCGGGGAGGCGGAAACATTCAGTACTTC.

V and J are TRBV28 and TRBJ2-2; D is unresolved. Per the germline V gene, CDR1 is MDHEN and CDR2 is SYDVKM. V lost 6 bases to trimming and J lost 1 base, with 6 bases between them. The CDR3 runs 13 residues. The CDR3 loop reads CASRDGNTGELFF. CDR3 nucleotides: TGTGCCAGCAGGGACGGGAACACCGGGGAGCTGTTTTTT.

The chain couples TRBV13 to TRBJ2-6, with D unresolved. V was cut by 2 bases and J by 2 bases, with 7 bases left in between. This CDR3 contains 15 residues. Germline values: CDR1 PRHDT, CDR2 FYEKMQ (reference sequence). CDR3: CASSLSEAGANVLTF. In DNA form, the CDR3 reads TGTGCCAGCAGCTTAAGTGAGGCTGGGGCCAACGTCCTGACTTTC.

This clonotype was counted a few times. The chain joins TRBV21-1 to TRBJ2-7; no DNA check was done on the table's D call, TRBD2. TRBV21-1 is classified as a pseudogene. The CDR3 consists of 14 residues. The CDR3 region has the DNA TGTGCCAGCAGCAAACGGGTACTAGCCTACGAGCAGTACTTC. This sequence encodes CASSKRVLAYEQYF.